This passage covers 30 T cell receptor beta chains from one sample sequenced in a study of shared clonotypes between healthy human individuals (TCRdb year 2020). CD8 naive samples were obtained by positive selection for CCR7 among CD45RO-negative cells, yielding a CD45RA+CCR7+ population from which TemRA cells were excluded. The library was made by the immunoSEQ multiplex PCR assay. This is the immuneACCESS table as TCRdb keeps it, with only in-frame sequences that have V and J called. A part of the clones is gone; compared with another copy, unresolved V genes explain less than half, and the rest is unexplained. The sample table shows some 2 million clones, and about 94% are seen once. The top ten clones comprise around 1% of the sample. Sequencing used naive CD8+ T cells sorted from blood. Sample cell subset or site, as interpreted from the label and publication: CD45RA+CCR7+. These receptors were taken from a man aged 18 to 29 in good health.

V usage is TRBV4-3 and J usage is TRBJ1-6; the D is unclear. The germline V and J ends were trimmed by 4 bases and 5 bases, with 9 bases remaining between them. This CDR3 has 14 residues. Germline values: CDR1 LGHNA, CDR2 YSLEER. CDR3 in amino acids: CASSPYGDNSPLHF. CDR3 in DNA: TGCGCCAGCAGCCCTTACGGGGATAATTCACCCCTCCACTTT.

The chain recombines TRBV7-9 with TRBJ2-7; TRBD2 matches at 8 bases. In germline, CDR1 is SEHNR, CDR2 FQNEAQ (reference sequence). J lost 3 bases, V lost 5 bases, and 9 bases had no gene match. The CDR3 is made up of 15 amino acids. CDR3 loop: CASSGTGTSSYEQYF. CDR3 nucleotides: TGTGCCAGCAGCGGTACCGGGACTAGTAGCTACGAGCAGTACTTC. Based on the CDR3 plus reference TRBV7-9 and TRBJ2-7, the full variable domain is DTGVSQNPRHKITKRGQNVTFRCDPISEHNRLYWYRQTLGQGPEFLTYFQNEAQLEKSRLLSDRFSAERPKGSFSTLEIQRTEQGDSAMYLCASSGTGTSSYEQYFGPGTRLTVT.

The V gene is TRBV20-1, the J gene TRBJ1-4; D perhaps matches TRBD1 (5 bases). The V gene's germline CDR1 is DFQATT and CDR2 SNEGSKA (reference sequence). There are 9 residues in the CDR3. Trimming pared 5 bases from V and 13 bases from J, leaving 8 bases between. This CDR3 reads CSAGAGLFF. In DNA form, the CDR3 reads TGCAGTGCTGGGGCGGGACTGTTTTTT.

This clone showed up just once. The chain carries TRBV5-6 and TRBJ2-2; a possible D gene is TRBD2 (6 bases). Germline CDR1 and CDR2: SGHDT and YYEEEE. V was trimmed by 5 bases and J by 2 bases, leaving 16 bases between them. CDR3 length: 16 amino acids. The CDR3 DNA reads TGTGCCAGCAGGTTAGATTCGGGACTCAACACCGGGGAGCTGTTTTTT. This gives the protein CASRLDSGLNTGELFF.

J is TRBJ2-5 and V is TRBV5-1, with D perhaps TRBD1 or TRBD2 (5 bases each). The germline V gene has CDR1 SGHRS and CDR2 YFSETQ. This CDR3 comprises 13 residues. With 1 base removed from V and 5 bases from J, the gap between germline ends came to 9 bases. The CDR3: CASSLRRDETQYF. CDR3 bases: TGCGCCAGCAGCTTGCGCAGGGACGAGACCCAGTACTTC.

In this sample, this clone turned up a few times. The chain is built from TRBV27 and TRBJ1-1; D gene uncertain. The V gene's germline CDR1 is MNHEY and CDR2 SMNVEV (reference sequence). This CDR3 spans 13 amino acids. V was trimmed by 3 bases and J by 1 base, leaving 6 bases between them. CDR3 coding DNA: TGTGCCAGCAGTTTGGTCCCGAACACTGAAGCTTTCTTT. Protein sequence: CASSLVPNTEAFF.

This chain uses TRBV28 with TRBJ1-2, with TRBD1 as a possible D gene (6 bases). The CDR3 extends over 14 amino acids. The ends were cut back, 6 bases at V and 8 bases at J, with 19 bases in the middle. In germline, CDR1 is MDHEN, CDR2 SYDVKM. The CDR3 spells CASSQTADSSGYTF. For the CDR3, the DNA is TGTGCCAGCAGCCAAACCGCGGACAGCTCGGGCTACACCTTC.

The V gene is TRBV27, the J gene TRBJ1-4; TRBD1 matches at 8 bases. This CDR3 comprises 14 residues. V lost 5 bases, J lost 8 bases, and 7 bases stayed unmatched. CDR1 is MNHEY, CDR2 SMNVEV, per germline (reference sequence). Here the CDR3 reads CASSLGDRGEKLFF. The CDR3 nucleotides are TGTGCCAGCAGTCTCGGCGACAGGGGCGAAAAACTGTTTTTT.

This clone was seen only once. The chain employs TRBV28 and TRBJ1-6, with D uncertain. V lost 3 bases, J lost 2 bases, and 11 bases lay in between. This CDR3 spans 16 amino acids. CDR1 is MDHEN, CDR2 SYDVKM, per germline. This chain's CDR3 is CASSFAESPYNSPLHF. CDR3 DNA: TGTGCCAGCAGTTTTGCGGAGAGCCCCTATAATTCACCCCTCCACTTT.

The CDR3 nucleotides are TGTGCCAGCAGTTTCGGGCAGGGTTGGGAGCAGTACTTC. This sequence encodes CASSFGQGWEQYF. The chain uses TRBV27 and TRBJ2-7; D is perhaps TRBD1 (5 bases). V lost 3 bases and J 7 bases, leaving 13 bases between the germline ends. The CDR3 is made up of 13 amino acids. Germline CDR1 and CDR2: MNHEY and SMNVEV (reference sequence).

This clone was picked up one time. The chain joins TRBV4-1 to TRBJ2-7, with TRBD2 matching over 9 bases. Germline lookup yields CDR1 MGHRA and CDR2 YSYEKL. The CDR3 has 14 residues. V lost 2 bases and J lost 4; bases outside the gene matches: 3. The CDR3: CASSQSGGYYEQYF. The CDR3 DNA sequence: TGCGCCAGCAGCCAAAGCGGGGGGTATTACGAGCAGTACTTC.

The chain recombines TRBV11-2 with TRBJ2-7; D may be TRBD1 or TRBD2 (5 bases each). This CDR3 has 14 residues. Germline V lookup: CDR1 SGHAT, CDR2 FQNNGV. V was trimmed by 2 bases and J by 3 bases, leaving 11 bases between them. CDR3 in amino acids: CASSLWGGHYEQYF. CDR3 sequence (DNA): TGTGCCAGCAGCTTATGGGGCGGGCACTACGAGCAGTACTTC.

The V gene is TRBV30, the J gene TRBJ1-5; D ambiguous. The V gene lost 3 bases and the J gene lost 1 base, with 19 bases spanning the gap. The CDR3 covers 17 residues. CDR1 is GTSNPN and CDR2 is SVGIG in the germline V gene (reference sequence). CDR3: CAWSNEEEMVSNQPQHF. The DNA for the CDR3 is TGTGCCTGGAGCAACGAAGAGGAGATGGTAAGCAATCAGCCCCAGCATTTT.

V usage is TRBV4-1 and J usage is TRBJ1-2, with D possibly TRBD1 on 6 matching bases. The V end was cut by 4 bases, the J end by 0 bases, with 9 bases between. The CDR3 totals 14 residues. Looked up from germline, CDR1 is MGHRA and CDR2 is YSYEKL. DNA of the CDR3: TGCGCCAGCAGCCCAAGGACAGCTAACTATGGCTACACCTTC. Translated, it gives CASSPRTANYGYTF.

For this clone: The same CDR3 can be traced to other DNA sequences in this sample. V usage is TRBV9 and J usage is TRBJ1-3, with a possible D match to TRBD1 (5 bases). V was pared by 0 bases and J by 4 bases, with 8 bases between. Germline assignment: CDR1 SGDLS and CDR2 YYNGEE. This CDR3 is 14 amino acids long. In DNA form, the CDR3 reads TGTGCCAGCAGCGTAGGGGGGACCGGAAACACCATATATTTT. Protein: CASSVGGTGNTIYF.

V gene TRBV7-3 combines with J gene TRBJ2-3, with TRBD2 matching over 8 bases. J lost 1 base, V lost 6 bases, and 9 bases had no gene match. The germline gives CDR1 SGHTA, CDR2 FQGTGA. The CDR3 runs 16 residues. The CDR3 here is CASRPGGLSRTDTQYF. CDR3 nucleotide sequence: TGTGCCAGCAGACCGGGGGGGCTCTCTCGCACAGATACGCAGTATTTT.

The chain combines TRBV7-9 with TRBJ1-1; D is ambiguous. Germline CDR1 and CDR2: SEHNR and FQNEAQ (reference sequence). The V end was cut by 4 bases, the J end by 0 bases, with 6 bases between. The CDR3 runs to 13 residues. For the CDR3, the DNA is TGTGCCAGCAGCTACGGAGTGAACACTGAAGCTTTCTTT. Its translation is CASSYGVNTEAFF. The variable domain in full, with the rest retrieved from reference TRBV7-9 and TRBJ1-1, is DTGVSQNPRHKITKRGQNVTFRCDPISEHNRLYWYRQTLGQGPEFLTYFQNEAQLEKSRLLSDRFSAERPKGSFSTLEIQRTEQGDSAMYLCASSYGVNTEAFFGQGTRLTVV.

The chain has TRBV7-9 and TRBJ1-1; 7 bases fit TRBD1. This CDR3 is 13 amino acids long. Trimming at V came to 8 bases and at J to 4 bases, leaving 7 bases not matched to a gene. Germline CDR1 and CDR2: SEHNR and FQNEAQ (reference sequence). CDR3 loop: CASQDRVFTEAFF. The CDR3 DNA reads TGTGCCAGCCAAGACAGGGTATTCACTGAAGCTTTCTTT.

This rearrangement joins TRBV4-1 to TRBJ2-3, with 12 positions matching TRBD2. The V and J ends lost 0 bases and 4 bases, in that order; junction bases with no gene match: 5. CDR3 size: 17 residues. Germline loops: CDR1 MGHRA, CDR2 YSYEKL. In DNA form, the CDR3 reads TGCGCCAGCAGCCAAGAACGACTAGCGGGAGTATCAGATACGCAGTATTTT. Amino acid sequence: CASSQERLAGVSDTQYF.

The chain combines TRBV5-4 with TRBJ2-1; D gene uncertain. This CDR3 region has 14 residues. In germline, CDR1 is SGHNT, CDR2 YYREEE (reference sequence). The V and J ends lost 7 bases and 7 bases respectively, with 18 bases between them. This CDR3 reads CASRSEALLNEQFF. The CDR3 DNA sequence: TGTGCCAGCCGCTCTGAGGCCCTTCTGAATGAGCAGTTCTTC. The whole variable domain, filled in from reference TRBV5-4 and TRBJ2-1, reads ETGVTQSPTHLIKTRGQQVTLRCSSQSGHNTVSWYQQALGQGPQFIFQYYREEENGRGNFPPRFSGLQFPNYSSELNVNALELDDSALYLCASRSEALLNEQFFGPGTRLTVL.

This chain joins TRBV28 and TRBJ2-2; D is perhaps TRBD1 (5 bases). The ends were cut back, 6 bases at V and 7 bases at J, with 6 bases in the middle. CDR3 length: 11 residues. Germline assignment: CDR1 MDHEN and CDR2 SYDVKM. The CDR3 region has the DNA TGTGCCAGCAGCGACAGCGGGGAGCTGTTTTTT. Amino acids: CASSDSGELFF. The whole variable domain, filled in from reference TRBV28 and TRBJ2-2, reads DVKVTQSSRYLVKRTGEKVFLECVQDMDHENMFWYRQDPGLGLRLIYFSYDVKMKEKGDIPEGYSVSREKKERFSLILESASTNQTSMYLCASSDSGELFFGEGSRLTVL.

This chain's CDR3 is CASSISTDGSYEQYF. The CDR3 nucleotides read TGTGCCAGTAGTATCTCCACGGATGGGAGTTACGAGCAGTACTTC. The rearrangement links TRBV19 to TRBJ2-7; possibly TRBD2 for D (5 bases). CDR1 is LNHDA, CDR2 SQIVND, per germline (reference sequence). V lost 3 bases and J lost 4, with 16 bases in between. The CDR3 loop spans 15 amino acids. The variable domain in full, completed from reference TRBV19 and TRBJ2-7, reads DGGITQSPKYLFRKEGQNVTLSCEQNLNHDAMYWYRQDPGQGLRLIYYSQIVNDFQKGDIAEGYSVSREKKESFPLTVTSAQKNPTAFYLCASSISTDGSYEQYFGPGTRLTVT.

The chain combines TRBV2 with TRBJ1-2; D remains unclear. The CDR3 is 12 amino acids. Germline-derived CDR1 and CDR2 are SNHLY and FYNNEI. Trimming took 9 bases from V and 4 from J, leaving 12 bases between them. The DNA of the CDR3 is TGTGCCAGGCTTGACACCAGCTATGGCTACACCTTC. The encoded protein is CARLDTSYGYTF.

The rearrangement links TRBV2 to TRBJ2-1; D is undetermined. With 8 bases removed from V and 0 bases from J, the gap between germline ends came to 14 bases. Germline CDR1 reads SNHLY; CDR2 reads FYNNEI. The CDR3 is made up of 15 amino acids. CDR3 sequence: CASCWGKSSYNEQFF. The CDR3 DNA follows: TGTGCCAGCTGCTGGGGTAAAAGCTCCTACAATGAGCAGTTCTTC.

The CDR3, as DNA: TGTGCCAGCACTAACGGGGCCGCTGAAGCTTTCTTT. It encodes CASTNGAAEAFF. The V and J genes are TRBV6-6 and TRBJ1-1, with D possibly being TRBD1 (5 bases). Trimming took off 7 bases at V and 6 bases at J, with 12 bases between the two ends. Per the germline V gene, CDR1 is MNHNY and CDR2 is SVGAGI (reference sequence). The CDR3 runs to 12 residues.

This sequence joins TRBV6-4 and TRBJ1-1; tentative D call: TRBD1 (5 bases). With 3 bases removed from V and 1 base from J, the gap between germline ends came to 12 bases. This CDR3 region has 15 residues. In germline, CDR1 is MRHNA, CDR2 SNTAGT. The CDR3: CASSEGPTGNTEAFF. DNA of the CDR3: TGTGCCAGCAGTGAGGGGCCCACAGGGAACACTGAAGCTTTCTTT.

This clone was picked up a small number of times. Distinct nucleotide sequences in the sample also encode this CDR3. This chain connects TRBV28 to TRBJ1-2; 9 positions match TRBD1. V dropped 5 bases and J dropped 4; count of bases not matched to a gene: 2. Germline values: CDR1 MDHEN, CDR2 SYDVKM. This CDR3 has 13 amino acids. The CDR3 sequence: CASSRDRVYGYTF. In DNA, the CDR3 is TGTGCCAGCAGTCGGGACAGGGTCTATGGCTACACCTTC.

As regards this clone: At one boundary the junction diverges from the germline segment, which might be a read error. V gene TRBV10-2 combines with J gene TRBJ1-1; a possible D gene is TRBD1 (6 bases). Germline V CDR1 and CDR2: WSHSY, SAAADI. The CDR3 has 13 residues. The CDR3 loop reads CASSPGAVAEAFF. The CDR3 DNA follows: TGCGCCAGCAGTCCGGGGGCGGTTGCTGAGGCTTTCTTT.

This clone was observed a single time. This sample also contains other DNA sequences that code for the same CDR3. CDR3 loop: CASSQGQAAYEQYF. CDR3 DNA: TGCGCCAGCAGCCAAGGACAGGCCGCCTACGAGCAGTACTTC. The chain combines TRBV4-1 with TRBJ2-7; D is perhaps TRBD1 (6 bases). The CDR3 sequence is 14 residues long. The V gene's germline CDR1 is MGHRA and CDR2 YSYEKL. Trimming stripped 1 base from V and 2 bases from J, with 9 bases between.

The rearrangement links TRBV10-2 to TRBJ2-7; D possibly corresponds to TRBD2 (6 bases). Trimming left V 4 bases short and J 1 base short, with 11 bases between. Germline CDR1 reads WSHSY; CDR2 reads SAAADI. CDR3 length equals 14 residues. CDR3 region: CASSGLGTSYEQYF. CDR3 DNA: TGCGCCAGCAGTGGTCTGGGGACTTCCTACGAGCAGTACTTC.